This record looks at one T cell receptor beta chain sequence and its context. Its antigen is still unknown. No base quality values were provided; no much bigger clone lies one nucleotide off. The trim is 7 bases for V and 7 bases for J, with a gap of 19 bases between the germline ends. Spanning cysteine to phenylalanine, the CDR3 consists of 14 amino acids. Only the CDR3 region is kept as DNA, spanning 42 bases read in frame from base 1. From the germline V gene (reference sequence), CDR1 is SEHNR and CDR2 is FQNEAQ. The library was produced with 5' RACE. TCRdb names Illumina HiSeq 2000 as the instrument used. Template switching added a universal primer binding site, and the final cDNA carried a unique molecular identifier that allowed TCR cDNA molecules to be counted accurately. Specific primers in the conserved constant-segment region were used to synthesize first-strand cDNA for TCR alpha and beta chains. To control for contamination, each cDNA library was double barcoded with a SMART-Mk sample barcode plus Illumina barcodes. TruSeq adapter sequences and Illumina sample barcodes were added in two successive PCR steps. TCR alpha and beta cDNA libraries were sequenced on the Illumina HiSeq platform with custom primers. In the original analysis: Unique molecular identifiers were extracted from raw reads with MiGEC, and CDR3 positions were determined with MiXCR. Recombination models were inferred per individual with the repgenHMM and IGoR tools using an EM algorithm. Shared clonotypes were analyzed with the tcR package in R, and sharing was normalized by the product of cloneset sizes. To study raw recombination without the effects of thymic and clonal selection, out-of-frame nonproductive sequences were analyzed. Using fastp trimming at Q25 and MiXCR clonotype assembly, TCRdb reanalyzed the public sequencing data and kept in-frame beta chains. Every CDR3 protein is listed once, alongside the most common genes and DNA of its rows. TCRdb's processing, not the authors' own work, is the source of the V and J calls. This sample lists approximately 250,000 distinct CDR3 sequences; over 5% were detected once. The ten biggest clones cover 13% to 15% of the sample.

Only healthy Caucasian donors were included. Three pairs of female monozygotic twins, all aged 18 to 29 years, were included in the twin cohort. Positive isolation kits from Invitrogen were used to isolate the CD4+ and CD8+ T cell populations. The sample is drawn from a study of identical twins (dated by TCRdb to about 2016). Turning to the overall study: To test whether fetal clonotypes persist, the study used deep sequencing on TCR alpha and beta repertoires from monozygotic twins, unrelated adults of various ages, and cord blood. To rule out contamination, replicate twin experiments were performed at different times with different library preparation protocols.

The investigation overall reported the following: A weaker excess of twin sharing was found in beta out-of-frame sequences because the signal-to-noise ratio was lowered by fewer shared sequences. Fewer insertions were carried by abundant cord blood beta clonotypes; a weaker similar trend was observed in young adult naive repertoires, while no such trend was observed in memory repertoires. Compared with coincidental sharing between unrelated individuals, an excess of low generation-probability sequences was observed among out-of-frame TCR alpha sequences shared between twins. Out-of-frame TCR alpha sharing in monozygotic twins was systematically underestimated by recombination models, whereas sharing between unrelated individuals was in agreement with the recombination models. Zero-insertion analyses could be partly confounded by invariant T cells such as MAIT and iNKT, although diverse VJ usage argued against such confounding for most clonotypes. Because the same donors could not be followed over many years, the conclusions relied on cross-sectional statistical analysis.

The same sample was also used in a study of T cells expressing NK-cell markers. The second study reports: Eight or nine donors provided sorted CD3+CD56+NKG2C+, CD3+CD56+NKG2C- and CD3+CD56-NKG2C+ T-cell subsets, whose TCR beta-chain repertoires were profiled. Among the eight sequenced donors, seven were HCMV-seropositive and one was HCMV-seronegative. In several experiments an anti-gammadeltaTCR antibody was added to restrict sorting to alphabetaTCR-expressing T cells. In roughly 6 donors, the dominant CD3+CD56+NKG2C+ clonotypes ranked among the top 10 CD8+ clonotypes, making up roughly 1.0-8% of CD8+ T cells. Those dominant clonotypes were again the most abundant among CD3+CD56-NKG2C+ cells in a handful of donors, at roughly 25-60.1%. Whether the expanded NKG2C-expressing T cell clones were specific for HCMV antigens remained unclear. The eight sequenced donors were randomly selected healthy volunteers, three men and five women. To determine HCMV serostatus, a commercial ELISA kit was used to detect HCMV-specific IgG in serum. MIGEC handled demultiplexing of the reads and grouping by UMI, while MiTCR was used to assemble and quantify clonotypes. To remove erroneous sequences, TCR cDNA sequences were retained only when supported by two or more reads. Downstream repertoire analysis used the tcR package, and clonotypes were matched across fractions by CDR3 nucleotide sequence plus V segment. VDJmatch was used to annotate antigen specificity against VDJdb, with one amino acid substitution allowed in CDR3.

The clonotype comes from a woman under 30 in good health. The sequencing input was CD8+ T cells sorted from blood. The chain was built from TRBV7-9 and TRBJ2-5; tentative D gene TRBD2, with 6 bases matching. The DNA sequence is given as TGTGCCAGCACCATTCAGACTAGTCCGGTGACCCAGTACTTC. It is translated as CASTIQTSPVTQYF.